This passage covers 30 T cell receptor beta chains from one sample sequenced in a study of ipilimumab plus nivolumab after autologous stem cell transplantation. Clones were sequenced by immunoSEQ multiplex PCR, and TCRdb holds only the in-frame ones, with some missing. Of more than 15,000 clones in the sample, under 85% were seen once. Sequencing was performed on PBMCs, taken in a trial of ipilimumab plus nivolumab as post-transplant consolidation. These receptors originate from a male donor with diffuse large B-cell lymphoma.

This clone was picked up a small number of times. The V call is TRBV27, the J call TRBJ2-7; no clear D. Germline V gene sequence: CDR1 MNHEY, CDR2 SMNVEV (reference sequence). V gave up 3 bases and J gave up 7 bases, with 7 bases separating them. The CDR3 has 11 amino acids. The CDR3 loop is CASSFGGEQYF. CDR3 in DNA: TGTGCCAGCAGTTTTGGTGGGGAGCAGTACTTC.

The V gene is TRBV9, the J gene TRBJ2-2; the match to TRBD1 covers 12 bases. Losses at the gene ends were 4 bases for V and 7 bases for J; bases not matched to a gene: 11. CDR3 length: 17 residues. Per germline, CDR1 SGDLS and CDR2 YYNGEE. DNA for the CDR3: TGTGCCAGCAGCCCCTGGGTAGGGACAGGGGGCATCGGGGAGCTGTTTTTT. Protein sequence: CASSPWVGTGGIGELFF. Supplemented by reference TRBV9 and TRBJ2-2, the full variable domain reads DSGVTQTPKHLITATGQRVTLRCSPRSGDLSVYWYQQSLDQGLQFLIQYYNGEERAKGNILERFSAQQFPDLHSELNLSSLELGDSALYFCASSPWVGTGGIGELFFGEGSRLTVL.

The CDR3 loop is CASRVNRGPSYNEQFF. The CDR3 DNA is TGTGCCAGCAGGGTTAACAGGGGTCCTTCCTACAATGAGCAGTTCTTC. The chain combines TRBV7-9 with TRBJ2-1; TRBD1 matches 7 bases. This CDR3 contains 16 residues. Germline-derived CDR1 and CDR2 are SEHNR and FQNEAQ (reference sequence). V trimming: 6 bases; J trimming: 1 base; junction bases outside the gene matches: 9.

The sample holds one count of this clone. The genes are TRBV28 and TRBJ1-4, with 8 bases fitting TRBD1. Losses at the gene ends were 5 bases for V and 3 bases for J; bases not matched to a gene: 5. Germline V lookup: CDR1 MDHEN, CDR2 SYDVKM. The CDR3 loop spans 15 amino acids. CDR3 sequence (DNA): TGTGCCAGCAGTAACACAGGGGGGGCTAATGAAAAACTGTTTTTT. Its protein is CASSNTGGANEKLFF.

The chain employs TRBV5-1 and TRBJ2-2, with 8 bases that match TRBD2. Trimming cost V 5 bases and J 6 bases; bases outside gene matches: 6. The CDR3 has 14 residues. CDR1 and CDR2 (germline): SGHRS, YFSETQ. CDR3: CASRPKAGAGELFF. DNA of the CDR3: TGCGCCAGCAGACCGAAAGCGGGAGCCGGGGAGCTGTTTTTT.

Written as DNA, the CDR3 is TGTGCCAGCAGCTTAACGGTAAATCAGCCCCAGCATTTT. Amino acids: CASSLTVNQPQHF. The chain joins TRBV7-3 to TRBJ1-5; D remains unclear. Germline-derived CDR1 and CDR2 are SGHTA and FQGTGA. V was pared by 0 bases and J by 4 bases, with 4 bases between. This CDR3 is built from 13 residues.

This clone was detected a few times. The CDR3 here is CASSQLGRDRYEQYF. In DNA form, the CDR3 reads TGTGCCAGCAGCCAATTGGGCAGAGACCGCTACGAGCAGTACTTC. The chain employs TRBV16 and TRBJ2-7; no reliable D call. V gave up 1 base and J gave up 3 bases, with 13 bases separating them. The CDR3 is 15 amino acids. From germline, CDR1 is KGHSY and CDR2 FQNENV. The full variable domain, rest sourced from reference TRBV16 and TRBJ2-7, is GEEVAQTPKHLVRGEGQKAKLYCAPIKGHSYVFWYQQVLKNEFKFLISFQNENVFDETGMPKERFSAKCLPNSPCSLEIQATKLEDSAVYFCASSQLGRDRYEQYFGPGTRLTVT.

There are a few counts of this clone. This rearrangement joins TRBV5-6 to TRBJ1-4; D is ambiguous. CDR3 length: 13 amino acids. CDR1 is SGHDT and CDR2 is YYEEEE in the germline V gene. Trimming removed 0 bases at V and 8 bases at J, with 8 bases between. Here the CDR3 reads CASSLGRVEKLFF. CDR3 sequence (DNA): TGTGCCAGCAGCTTGGGTAGGGTGGAAAAACTGTTTTTT.

The chain combines TRBV18 with TRBJ1-6; D is possibly TRBD1 (6 bases). V shed 5 bases and J shed 8 bases, with 16 bases lying between them. The CDR3 spans 15 residues. Germline-derived CDR1 and CDR2 are KGHSH and LQKENI. The CDR3 nucleotides read TGTGCCAGCTCAGCCCAGGGGTGGCATGATTCACCCCTCCACTTT. This encodes CASSAQGWHDSPLHF.

The V gene is TRBV5-4, the J gene TRBJ1-6; TRBD1 is a possible D gene (5 bases). Germline V gene lookup returns CDR1 SGHNT and CDR2 YYREEE (reference sequence). Between the trimmed V and J ends, which lost 4 bases and 5 bases, there was a span of 10 bases. The CDR3 has 14 amino acids. The CDR3 nucleotides read TGTGCCAGCAGCCGGGACGGTGATAATTCACCCCTCCACTTT. Encoded protein: CASSRDGDNSPLHF.

This sequence joins TRBV5-4 and TRBJ2-7; 8 bases match TRBD2. J gave up 0 bases and V 5 bases, and 1 base lay outside the gene matches. Germline V gives CDR1 SGHNT, CDR2 YYREEE (reference sequence). The CDR3 has 13 residues. Written as DNA, the CDR3 is TGTGCCAGCAGTACTAGCGGCTCCTACGAGCAGTACTTC. Its protein product is CASSTSGSYEQYF.

For this clone: A junction boundary mismatches the germline segment, possibly from a read error. The rearrangement uses TRBV19 and TRBJ2-2, with D uncertain. The CDR3 spans 14 residues. Germline CDR1 LNHDA, CDR2 SQIVND (reference sequence). The CDR3 DNA is TGTGTCAGTAGTAACCTGGTAGGGACCGGGGAGCTGTTTTTT. Protein product: CVSSNLVGTGELFF.

In this sample, this clone turned up a few times. The chain uses TRBV5-1 and TRBJ2-7; TRBD1 aligns across 10 bases. The CDR3 totals 17 residues. The junction had 15 bases not matched to a gene; V was cut back by 4 bases and J by 5 bases. Germline loops: CDR1 SGHRS, CDR2 YFSETQ. CDR3 sequence reads: CASSLQPTGQGFDEQYF. CDR3 coding DNA: TGCGCCAGCAGCCTTCAGCCAACGGGACAGGGGTTCGACGAGCAGTACTTC.

This clone was counted a few times. The rearrangement links TRBV5-1 to TRBJ2-3; D uncertain. The CDR3 is 15 residues long. V gave up 8 bases and J gave up 0 bases, with 16 bases separating them. Germline-derived CDR1 and CDR2 are SGHRS and YFSETQ. CDR3 region: CASASEDPSTDTQYF. In DNA form, the CDR3 reads TGCGCCAGTGCCTCCGAGGACCCTAGCACAGATACGCAGTATTTT. Using reference TRBV5-1 and TRBJ2-3 for the parts outside the CDR3, the full variable domain is KAGVTQTPRYLIKTRGQQVTLSCSPISGHRSVSWYQQTPGQGLQFLFEYFSETQRNKGNFPGRFSGRQFSNSRSEMNVSTLELGDSALYLCASASEDPSTDTQYFGPGTRLTVL.

This clone occurred a few times. The chain carries TRBV19 and TRBJ1-5; TRBD1 agrees at 9 bases. V gave up 4 bases and J gave up 3 bases; unmatched junction bases: 7. This CDR3 has 16 amino acids. Germline V gene data show CDR1 as LNHDA and CDR2 as SQIVND (reference sequence). CDR3 loop: CASSTDGTGNNQPQHF. The CDR3 DNA reads as TGTGCCAGTAGTACGGACGGGACAGGGAACAATCAGCCCCAGCATTTT.

The chain has TRBV7-9 and TRBJ2-5; the D is unclear. The CDR3 consists of 11 residues. CDR1 and CDR2 (germline): SEHNR, FQNEAQ (reference sequence). The V end was cut by 8 bases, the J end by 5 bases, with 9 bases between. The CDR3 nucleotides are TGTGCCAGCTCCGATACGGAGACCCAGTACTTC. Protein sequence: CASSDTETQYF.

V usage is TRBV5-1 and J usage is TRBJ2-1; 9 nucleotides match TRBD2. Germline CDR1 reads SGHRS; CDR2 reads YFSETQ. With V trimmed by 3 bases and J by 3 bases, 4 bases remained unmatched. The CDR3 totals 15 residues. The CDR3: CASSSVAGDYNEQFF. The CDR3 DNA reads as TGCGCCAGCAGCTCCGTAGCGGGGGACTACAATGAGCAGTTCTTC.

CDR3 DNA sequence: TGTGCCAGCAGTCGACGGCCAAATACAGGAGATACGCAGTATTTT. This encodes CASSRRPNTGDTQYF. The chain has TRBV2 and TRBJ2-3; tentative D call: TRBD1 (5 bases). Deletions cut 5 bases from V and 5 bases from J, with 17 bases between. The germline V gene has CDR1 SNHLY and CDR2 FYNNEI. CDR3 length: 15 amino acids.

This rearrangement joins TRBV19 to TRBJ1-1; no definite D call. Germline V gene sequence: CDR1 LNHDA, CDR2 SQIVND (reference sequence). The CDR3 has 14 amino acids. Trimming removed 4 bases at V and 5 bases at J, with 14 bases between. The chain's CDR3 is CASSTPGLITEAFF. In DNA, the CDR3 is TGTGCCAGTAGTACGCCAGGTCTAATTACTGAAGCTTTCTTT.

The chain joins TRBV5-8 to TRBJ1-5; D is possibly TRBD1 (6 bases). The CDR3 sequence is 13 residues long. The V gene lost 3 bases and the J gene lost 2 bases, with 6 bases spanning the gap. Germline CDR1 and CDR2: SGHTS and YDEGEE. CDR3: CASSYRGNQPQHF. The CDR3 coding sequence is TGTGCCAGCAGCTACAGGGGCAATCAGCCCCAGCATTTT.

This clone was detected a few times. This rearrangement joins TRBV6-5 to TRBJ2-5; the match to TRBD2 covers 7 bases. Germline CDR1 and CDR2: MNHEY and SVGAGI. The CDR3 is 13 amino acids. V was pared by 5 bases and J by 5 bases, with 5 bases of the junction left unmatched. The CDR3 region has the DNA TGTGCCAGCAGTCCGACTAGCCTGGAGACCCAGTACTTC. The encoded protein is CASSPTSLETQYF.

The rearrangement joins TRBV11-1 to TRBJ1-1, with TRBD1 identical over 8 bases. V trimming: 8 bases; J trimming: 5 bases; junction bases outside the gene matches: 22. Germline loops: CDR1 SGHAT, CDR2 FQDESV (reference sequence). The CDR3 totals 18 residues. Here the CDR3 reads CASVPGGQGAYVGTEAFF. Here the CDR3 DNA reads TGTGCCAGCGTCCCGGGCGGGCAGGGGGCATATGTGGGAACTGAAGCTTTCTTT.

The chain employs TRBV6-5 and TRBJ1-1; D might be TRBD1 (5 bases). Looked up from germline, CDR1 is MNHEY and CDR2 is SVGAGI. V was shortened by 8 bases and J by 6 bases, with 16 bases between the two germline ends. The CDR3 has 13 amino acids. The CDR3 reads CASGLSGTSEAFF. Here the CDR3 DNA reads TGTGCCAGCGGACTGTCCGGGACGTCTGAAGCTTTCTTT.

The rearrangement uses TRBV7-9 and TRBJ2-1; D tentatively fits TRBD1 or TRBD2 (5 bases each). Germline CDR1 and CDR2: SEHNR and FQNEAQ (reference sequence). The germline V and J ends were trimmed by 4 bases and 8 bases, with 21 bases remaining between them. The CDR3 loop spans 16 amino acids. CDR3 sequence reads: CASSWTLEGQLDEQFF. Here the CDR3 DNA reads TGTGCCAGCAGCTGGACCCTAGAGGGGCAGTTGGATGAGCAGTTCTTC. Combining the CDR3 with reference TRBV7-9 and TRBJ2-1 gives the whole variable domain DTGVSQNPRHKITKRGQNVTFRCDPISEHNRLYWYRQTLGQGPEFLTYFQNEAQLEKSRLLSDRFSAERPKGSFSTLEIQRTEQGDSAMYLCASSWTLEGQLDEQFFGPGTRLTVL.

The rearrangement joins TRBV5-1 to TRBJ2-7; possible D gene TRBD1, 6 bases. The ends were cut back, 0 bases at V and 3 bases at J, with 10 bases in the middle. The CDR3 has 14 amino acids. Germline lookup yields CDR1 SGHRS and CDR2 YFSETQ. Here the CDR3 DNA reads TGCGCCAGCAGCTTGGGACAGGCAAGCTACGAGCAGTACTTC. It specifies CASSLGQASYEQYF.

This clone was counted a single time. The chain employs TRBV6-5 and TRBJ1-2, with D perhaps TRBD1 (6 bases). CDR3 size: 14 residues. CDR1 and CDR2 from the germline V gene are MNHEY and SVGAGI. V gave up 0 bases and J gave up 6 bases, with 11 bases separating them. CDR3 sequence (DNA): TGTGCCAGCAGTTACTCGGGGGGCGCGGATGGCTACACCTTC. It specifies CASSYSGGADGYTF.

The V gene is TRBV19, the J gene TRBJ2-1, with 8 bases identical to TRBD2. With 0 bases clipped from V and 11 bases from J, the junction kept 12 bases outside the gene matches. This CDR3 has 16 residues. In germline, CDR1 is LNHDA, CDR2 SQIVND (reference sequence). The CDR3 region has the DNA TGTGCCAGTAGTATAGATTTCAGAAGCGGGGGAAGCAAGCAGTTCTTC. Translation: CASSIDFRSGGSKQFF.

The chain links TRBV29-1 to TRBJ2-5; D is possibly TRBD1 (5 bases). CDR1 SQVTM and CDR2 ANQGSEA come from the germline V gene. This CDR3 region has 14 residues. V was cut by 4 bases and J by 5 bases, with 17 bases left in between. The CDR3 here is CSVVGSGWGETQYF. DNA of the CDR3: TGCAGCGTTGTGGGGTCAGGGTGGGGCGAGACCCAGTACTTC.

V is TRBV10-3 and J is TRBJ2-7, with 10 nucleotides matching TRBD2. The V segment lost 6 bases and the J segment 2 bases; nucleotides outside the gene matches: 4. This CDR3 is 14 amino acids long. CDR1 is ENHRY, CDR2 SYGVKD, per germline. CDR3 nucleotides: TGTGCCATCAGGCCCGGACTAGCGGCCTACGAGCAGTACTTC. This codes for CAIRPGLAAYEQYF.

This chain uses TRBV30 with TRBJ2-5, with 7 nucleotides matching TRBD1. With the DNA end fitting TRBJ2-7 better, the J assignment may be wrong. There are 15 residues in the CDR3. CDR1 is GTSNPN, CDR2 SVGIG, per germline (reference sequence). CDR3 sequence: CAWSTTGANTYEQYF. The CDR3 DNA follows: TGTGCCTGGAGCACTACAGGGGCTAATACCTACGAGCAGTACTTC.